The text below deals with one T cell receptor beta chain. Its antigen is unknown. The junction departs from the called germline gene at one end, perhaps through a read error. This sample is part of a study of post-analysis software for immune sequencing data. Study background: Some patients lacked subtype; others had relapsing-remitting, secondary progressive or progressive-relapsing disease. General study findings and limits: TRBV segments more frequent in patients than in controls numbered five and included TRBV5-6, TRBV5-1 and TRBV20-1. Significantly lower normalized Chao1 diversity was found in patients with multiple sclerosis relative to controls. The F measure placed samples prepared in the same batch into strongly shared clusters.

There are 14 residues in the CDR3. Per germline, CDR1 SEHNR and CDR2 FQNEAQ (reference sequence). Tagging with unique molecular identifiers was a feature of the TCR beta cDNA libraries. T cells numbering about 1 to 10 million gave rise to 500,000 to 600,000 cDNA molecules. MiXCR was run by TCRdb on the PCR reads, yielding one entry per CDR3 protein. This table holds about 460,000 distinct CDR3 sequences, approximately 46% found once. What was sequenced was blood. V and J are TRBV7-9 and TRBJ2-5; D gene ambiguous. This sequence originates from a girl aged 10 to 17 with multiple sclerosis. The DNA of the CDR3 is TGTGCCAGCAGCTTAACACAGACTCAAGAGGCCCAGTACTTC. This sequence encodes CASSLTQTQEAQYF.